These 29 T cell receptor beta chains share one sample of origin, sequenced in a study of identical twins. TCRdb called the 5' RACE reads again in MiXCR, with one record for every CDR3 protein. The sample has around 1.7 million distinct CDR3 sequences, 25% to 35% seen once. Sequencing used cord blood. These receptors originate from a newborn girl in good health.

The rearrangement joins TRBV12-3 or TRBV12-4 to TRBJ2-7, with D possibly matching TRBD2 (5 bases). The V gene lost 3 bases and the J gene lost 2 bases, with 20 bases spanning the gap. There are 17 residues in the CDR3. The CDR3 DNA follows: TGTGCCAGCAGTTTGGCGCGAGGATGGTTGACTACCTACGAGCAGTACTTC. Protein product: CASSLARGWLTTYEQYF.

Only a few counts were recorded for this clonotype. This sequence joins TRBV5-5 and TRBJ2-2; 8 nucleotides agree with TRBD2. This CDR3 spans 14 amino acids. The V gene's germline CDR1 is SGHKS and CDR2 YYEKEE (reference sequence). V was clipped by 6 bases and J by 7 bases; unmatched bases: 8. The CDR3 DNA is TGTGCCAGCAAAACGGGACTAGAGGGCGGGGAGCTGTTTTTT. This gives the protein CASKTGLEGGELFF. Using reference TRBV5-5 and TRBJ2-2 for the parts outside the CDR3, the full variable domain is DAGVTQSPTHLIKTRGQQVTLRCSPISGHKSVSWYQQVLGQGPQFIFQYYEKEERGRGNFPDRFSARQFPNYSSELNVNALLLGDSALYLCASKTGLEGGELFFGEGSRLTVL.

To note about this clonotype: This may be a read error, as it is one base from a much larger clone. The chain links TRBV7-8 to TRBJ2-3; 8 bases match TRBD2. The germline gives CDR1 SGHVS, CDR2 FQNEAQ. The CDR3 has 16 amino acids. The CDR3 nucleotides read TGTGCCAGCAGCTTAGGTAGCGGGGTTATCACAGATACGCGGTATTTT. It codes for CASSLGSGVITDTRYF.

This clonotype was detected a few times. The chain couples TRBV20-1 to TRBJ2-4; tentatively, D is TRBD2 (7 bases). CDR3 size: 15 residues. Germline CDR1 and CDR2: DFQATT and SNEGSKA (reference sequence). V gave up 1 base and J gave up 2 bases, with 12 bases separating them. CDR3 nucleotides: TGCAGTGCTAGAGGGGGGGGGCCCACCAAAAACATTCAGTACTTC. Amino acids: CSARGGGPTKNIQYF.

This clonotype was detected only a few times. The genes are TRBV12-3 or TRBV12-4 and TRBJ2-1; D gene ambiguous. This CDR3 region has 14 residues. V was trimmed by 3 bases and J by 2 bases, leaving 8 bases between them. The CDR3: CASSFGNTYNEQFF. In DNA, the CDR3 is TGTGCCAGCAGTTTTGGGAACACCTACAATGAGCAGTTCTTC.

On this clonotype: A read error may account for a junction end that differs from germline. The chain has TRBV2 and TRBJ2-3; TRBD1 matches 7 bases. The germline V gene has CDR1 SNHLY and CDR2 FYNNEI. This CDR3 comprises 15 residues. The CDR3 bases are TGTGCCTGCAGTGTGACAGGGAGATCCACAGATACGCAGTATTTT. Residues: CACSVTGRSTDTQYF.

This clonotype has at least ten counts. The J gene is TRBJ2-3, the V gene TRBV20-1; 10 bases are shared with TRBD2. Germline trimming cut 0 bases from V and 4 bases from J; bases unmatched to any gene: 10. Germline V CDR1 and CDR2: DFQATT, SNEGSKA (reference sequence). The CDR3 runs to 17 residues. The DNA for the CDR3 is TGCAGTGCTAGAGATCCTACTAGCGGGATTTACCCAGATACGCAGTATTTT. It yields the protein CSARDPTSGIYPDTQYF.

The chain couples TRBV11-2 to TRBJ2-3; D is perhaps TRBD2 (6 bases). Deletions cut 5 bases from V and 1 base from J, with 16 bases between. The germline gives CDR1 SGHAT, CDR2 FQNNGV. The CDR3 is made up of 16 amino acids. CDR3: CASSPAPGGGTDTQYF. As DNA, the CDR3 is TGTGCCAGCAGCCCCGCCCCAGGCGGGGGCACAGATACGCAGTATTTT. The whole variable domain, remainder taken from reference TRBV11-2 and TRBJ2-3, is EAGVAQSPRYKIIEKRQSVAFWCNPISGHATLYWYQQILGQGPKLLIQFQNNGVVDDSQLPKDRFSAERLKGVDSTLKIQPAKLEDSAVYLCASSPAPGGGTDTQYFGPGTRLTVL.

The rearrangement uses TRBV20-1 and TRBJ2-6; D is unclear. The CDR3 loop spans 15 amino acids. Germline V gene sequence: CDR1 DFQATT, CDR2 SNEGSKA (reference sequence). Trimming stripped 6 bases from V and 0 bases from J, with 12 bases between. CDR3 bases: TGCAGTGCGACTCAGGCCCACTCTGGGGCCAACGTCCTGACTTTC. This translates into CSATQAHSGANVLTF.

The genes are TRBV20-1 and TRBJ2-2; no clear D. Germline values: CDR1 DFQATT, CDR2 SNEGSKA (reference sequence). The CDR3 covers 12 residues. V was clipped by 3 bases and J by 8 bases, with 10 bases between them. The CDR3 coding sequence is TGCAGTGCTAGCCTACCTGGAGGGGAGCTGTTTTTT. It is translated as CSASLPGGELFF.

To note about this clonotype: One junction end disagrees with the germline gene, perhaps due to a read error. V usage is TRBV24-1 and J usage is TRBJ2-5; possible D gene TRBD1, 6 bases. The DNA end favors TRBJ2-7, so the J call may be wrong. This CDR3 has 15 residues. The germline gives CDR1 KGHDR, CDR2 SFDVKD. DNA of the CDR3: TGTACCACCAGTGATCCTAGGGGACACCCCTACGAGCAGTACTTC. This translates into CTTSDPRGHPYEQYF.

V usage is TRBV27 and J usage is TRBJ2-5, with D possibly TRBD2 on 6 matching bases. The V end lost 1 base, the J end lost 11 bases, and 17 bases lay between the germline ends. CDR1 is MNHEY, CDR2 SMNVEV, per germline (reference sequence). The CDR3 sequence is 14 residues long. The CDR3 spells CASSLYSGGVKQYF. In DNA form, the CDR3 reads TGTGCCAGCAGTTTATACAGCGGCGGGGTGAAACAGTACTTC.

The CDR3 DNA follows: TGCGCCAGCAGCCAGACACTAGCGGGAGTAGAGACCCAGTTCTTC. The encoded protein is CASSQTLAGVETQFF. The V and J genes are TRBV4-3 and TRBJ2-1, with TRBD2 matching over 11 bases. Germline V CDR1 and CDR2: LGHNA, YSLEER. The CDR3 sequence is 15 residues long. The V segment lost 3 bases and the J segment 13 bases; nucleotides outside the gene matches: 11.

Only a few counts were recorded for this clonotype. The chain combines TRBV28 with TRBJ1-2; no clear D. CDR3 size: 14 residues. Germline CDR1 is MDHEN and CDR2 is SYDVKM. Trimming pared 2 bases from V and 4 bases from J, leaving 11 bases between. CDR3 nucleotides: TGTGCCAGCAGTTTACCCCGGAACCCCTATGGCTACACCTTC. Translation: CASSLPRNPYGYTF.

V is TRBV19 and J is TRBJ2-3; 9 bases are a match to TRBD1. V lost 4 bases, J lost 2 bases, and 4 bases stayed unmatched. CDR3 length: 15 amino acids. The V gene's germline CDR1 is LNHDA and CDR2 SQIVND (reference sequence). This CDR3 reads CASSKGTGLTDTQYF. DNA for the CDR3: TGTGCCAGTAGTAAAGGGACAGGGCTCACAGATACGCAGTATTTT.

V and J are TRBV24-1 and TRBJ1-2; D is possibly TRBD1 (6 bases). V shed 2 bases and J shed 3 bases, with 9 bases lying between them. CDR3 length equals 14 residues. Germline V gene lookup returns CDR1 KGHDR and CDR2 SFDVKD. The CDR3 spells CATSDWGADYGYTF. For the CDR3, the DNA is TGTGCCACCAGTGATTGGGGGGCGGACTATGGCTACACCTTC.

This clonotype was counted between two and nine times. A junction end diverges from the germline sequence, so it may reflect a read error. V and J are TRBV5-1 and TRBJ1-3; 8 bases agree with TRBD1. This CDR3 contains 20 residues. Per germline, CDR1 SGHRS and CDR2 YFSETQ. CDR3 protein: CASSLFDGQGGGTSGDTIYF. In nucleotides, the CDR3 is TGCGCCAGCAGCTTGTTTGACGGACAGGGAGGTGGGACCTCTGGAGACACCATATATTTT. The full variable domain, rest sourced from reference TRBV5-1 and TRBJ1-3, is KAGVTQTPRYLIKTRGQQVTLSCSPISGHRSVSWYQQTPGQGLQFLFEYFSETQRNKGNFPGRFSGRQFSNSRSEMNVSTLELGDSALYLCASSLFDGQGGGTSGDTIYFGEGSWLTVV.

At least ten counts were recorded for this clonotype. This chain connects TRBV5-1 to TRBJ2-1; TRBD2 aligns across 8 bases. The CDR3 is 15 amino acids. With V trimmed by 0 bases and J by 4 bases, 3 bases remained unmatched. CDR1 and CDR2 (germline): SGHRS, YFSETQ. The DNA of the CDR3 is TGCGCCAGCAGCTTGGTAGCGGGATTGTACAATGAGCAGTTCTTC. This codes for CASSLVAGLYNEQFF.

V and J are TRBV20-1 and TRBJ1-5, with 7 bases matching TRBD1. Germline assignment: CDR1 DFQATT and CDR2 SNEGSKA (reference sequence). The CDR3 consists of 15 residues. The ends lost 2 bases at V and 6 bases at J; junction bases unmatched: 10. The CDR3 DNA follows: TGCAGTGCTAGACTTTCCACAGGGGCTCGTCAGCCCCAGCATTTT. It yields the protein CSARLSTGARQPQHF.

V usage is TRBV27 and J usage is TRBJ1-2; D gene ambiguous. The CDR3 is 15 amino acids. The germline V gene encodes CDR1 MNHEY and CDR2 SMNVEV (reference sequence). V lost 6 bases to trimming and J lost 4 bases, with 18 bases between them. Here the CDR3 reads CASSLTFRSAYGYTF. In DNA, the CDR3 is TGTGCCAGCAGCCTTACTTTCAGGAGCGCCTATGGCTACACCTTC.

In its sample, this clonotype was seen many times. The chain has TRBV28 and TRBJ1-4; no definite D call. The germline CDR1 and CDR2 sequences are MDHEN and SYDVKM. The CDR3 is 15 amino acids. The V gene lost 5 bases and the J gene lost 0 bases, with 10 bases spanning the gap. The CDR3 bases are TGTGCCAGCAGTCCACGACGCACAACTAATGAAAAACTGTTTTTT. It is translated as CASSPRRTTNEKLFF.

The DNA of the CDR3 is TGTGCCAGCAGCTTAGACACCAGGATGGGTAGTGAAAAACTGTTTTTT. It is translated as CASSLDTRMGSEKLFF. The V and J genes are TRBV7-9 and TRBJ1-4; D is uncertain. This CDR3 region has 16 residues. Germline values: CDR1 SEHNR, CDR2 FQNEAQ (reference sequence). V was pared by 1 base and J by 7 bases, with 16 bases between.

V is TRBV5-1 and J is TRBJ1-6; D remains unclear. Between the trimmed V and J ends, which lost 3 bases and 8 bases, there was a span of 12 bases. This CDR3 contains 14 residues. CDR1 SGHRS and CDR2 YFSETQ come from the germline V gene. The CDR3 loop reads CASSSGLIDSPLHF. In DNA, the CDR3 is TGCGCCAGCAGCTCAGGACTGATTGATTCACCCCTCCACTTT.

The chain employs TRBV20-1 and TRBJ2-1, with TRBD2 identical over 11 bases. Germline values: CDR1 DFQATT, CDR2 SNEGSKA (reference sequence). The CDR3 covers 14 residues. V shed 6 bases, J shed 2 bases, and the junction held 3 bases outside the gene matches. The CDR3 sequence is CSARSGRAYNEQFF. CDR3 in DNA: TGCAGTGCCCGTAGCGGGAGGGCCTACAATGAGCAGTTCTTC.

The chain couples TRBV18 to TRBJ2-1; 13 bases map to TRBD2. The germline V gene has CDR1 KGHSH and CDR2 LQKENI. V lost 0 bases to trimming and J lost 3 bases; unmatched junction nucleotides: 2. There are 17 residues in the CDR3. The CDR3 bases are TGTGCCAGCTCACCACCCGGACTAGCGGGAGTCTACAATGAGCAGTTCTTC. This codes for CASSPPGLAGVYNEQFF.

The chain joins TRBV5-8 to TRBJ1-5, with 8 bases fitting TRBD1. V lost 0 bases to trimming and J lost 4 bases; unmatched junction nucleotides: 6. CDR1 and CDR2 (germline): SGHTS, YDEGEE. This CDR3 contains 16 residues. In DNA form, the CDR3 reads TGTGCCAGCAGCTTGGACTGGACAGGGCCTAATCAGCCCCAGCATTTT. It codes for CASSLDWTGPNQPQHF. Supplemented by reference TRBV5-8 and TRBJ1-5, the full variable domain reads EAGVTQSPTHLIKTRGQQATLRCSPISGHTSVYWYQQALGLGLQFLLWYDEGEERNRGNFPPRFSGRQFPNYSSELNVNALELEDSALYLCASSLDWTGPNQPQHFGDGTRLSIL.

The chain is built from TRBV12-3 or TRBV12-4 and TRBJ1-1; perhaps TRBD1 as D (5 bases). V gave up 5 bases and J gave up 0 bases, with 13 bases separating them. The CDR3 loop spans 15 amino acids. The CDR3 DNA reads as TGTGCCAGCAGTCGACAGATTTTCATGAACACTGAAGCTTTCTTT. This translates into CASSRQIFMNTEAFF.

Remarks on this clonotype: Relative to the germline gene, one junction end is altered; a read error may explain this. This chain links TRBV12-3 or TRBV12-4 with TRBJ2-3, with 12 nucleotides matching TRBD2. The CDR3 length is 14 residues. The CDR3 spells CATGTSGRTDAQYF. Written as DNA, the CDR3 is TGTGCCACTGGGACTAGCGGGCGCACAGATGCGCAGTATTTT.

Remarks on this clonotype: A much larger clone sits a single nucleotide away, making a read error possible. V is TRBV12-3 or TRBV12-4 and J is TRBJ2-3, with TRBD2 as a possible D gene (5 bases). The CDR3 has 18 amino acids. The germline V and J ends were trimmed by 1 base and 10 bases, with 27 bases remaining between them. This CDR3 reads CASSLVGGGPPTLYAQYF. In nucleotides, the CDR3 is TGTGCCAGCAGTTTAGTCGGAGGCGGGCCACCTACTCTCTATGCGCAGTATTTT.